This entry lists 16 T cell receptor beta chains sequenced from one sample in a study of control samples from healthy donors and cancer patients. Some clones are missing from TCRdb's copy, which holds only in-frame ones; the method was immunoSEQ multiplex PCR. The data show under 150,000 clones, around 87% seen once. Input material: blood. These receptors originate from a middle-aged man in good health.

Points on this clone: One end of the junction is discordant with germline, which a read error may explain. The chain joins TRBV29-1 to TRBJ2-7; D may be TRBD2 (6 bases). CDR1 and CDR2 from the germline V gene are SQVTM and ANQGSEA. This CDR3 has 15 amino acids. CDR3 DNA sequence: TGCAGCGTTAAAGAGGCGTATGACCGGGGAGGCGAGCAGTACTTC. It translates to CSVKEAYDRGGEQYF.

Here the CDR3 DNA reads TGTGCCAGCAGTTCGACATTGGCTTTCTACGAGCAGTACTTC. Its translation: CASSSTLAFYEQYF. This chain links TRBV6-2 or TRBV6-3 with TRBJ2-7, with unresolved D. V gave up 4 bases and J gave up 3 bases, with 13 bases separating them. CDR1 and CDR2 from the germline V gene are MNHEY and SVGEGT. The CDR3 consists of 14 residues.

This sequence joins TRBV6-1 and TRBJ1-2; D call uncertain. V was trimmed by 1 base and J by 7 bases, leaving 10 bases between them. The CDR3 length is 13 residues. The germline V gene encodes CDR1 MNHNS and CDR2 SASEGT. The CDR3 DNA is TGTGCCAGCAGTGAAGTCTGGGGAGGTGGCTACACCTTC. This sequence encodes CASSEVWGGGYTF.

This chain uses TRBV30 with TRBJ1-5; a weak D match, TRBD1 (6 bases). The V gene's germline CDR1 is GTSNPN and CDR2 SVGIG (reference sequence). This CDR3 has 13 amino acids. V lost 2 bases and J 4 bases, leaving 9 bases between the germline ends. The CDR3 region is CAWSFQGNQPQHF. The CDR3 nucleotides are TGTGCCTGGAGTTTCCAGGGGAATCAGCCCCAGCATTTT.

The chain recombines TRBV29-1 with TRBJ2-1; D may be TRBD1 (6 bases). Trimming stripped 6 bases from V and 3 bases from J, with 18 bases between. This CDR3 has 15 amino acids. Germline V gene data show CDR1 as SQVTM and CDR2 as ANQGSEA. The CDR3 DNA follows: TGCAGCGTCAGCCCTCACCGACAGGACTACAATGAGCAGTTCTTC. Its protein is CSVSPHRQDYNEQFF.

V usage is TRBV5-1 and J usage is TRBJ1-1, with a weak D call TRBD1 (5 bases). Trimming stripped 1 base from V and 4 bases from J, with 14 bases between. The CDR3 is 15 residues long. Looked up from germline, CDR1 is SGHRS and CDR2 is YFSETQ. The CDR3 nucleotides are TGCGCCAGCAGCTTGTCGGGACTCGGTGGCACTGAAGCTTTCTTT. It is translated as CASSLSGLGGTEAFF.

This chain connects TRBV24-1 to TRBJ2-4; tentatively, D is TRBD1 (6 bases). The CDR3 length is 15 residues. Trimming stripped 4 bases from V and 0 bases from J, with 9 bases between. The V gene's germline CDR1 is KGHDR and CDR2 SFDVKD. CDR3 in DNA: TGTGCCACCAGTGAAAAGGACAGAGCCAAAAACATTCAGTACTTC. Encoded protein: CATSEKDRAKNIQYF.

The chain uses TRBV19 and TRBJ2-1, with TRBD2 identical over 9 bases. This CDR3 has 17 residues. With V trimmed by 3 bases and J by 8 bases, 14 bases remained unmatched. In germline, CDR1 is LNHDA, CDR2 SQIVND (reference sequence). The CDR3 region has the DNA TGTGCCAGTAGTATGATCTTTGGCGGGCTAGCGGGACATGAGCAGTTCTTC. It specifies CASSMIFGGLAGHEQFF.

This chain uses TRBV24-1 with TRBJ1-2; D might be TRBD1 (6 bases). This CDR3 region has 14 residues. Trimming took off 3 bases at V and 2 bases at J, with 9 bases between the two ends. The germline CDR1 and CDR2 sequences are KGHDR and SFDVKD. CDR3 in DNA: TGTGCCACCAGTGATAACAGGGAGAACTATGGCTACACCTTC. As protein: CATSDNRENYGYTF.

This sequence joins TRBV4-3 and TRBJ2-3, with D tentatively TRBD2 (5 bases). Trimming cost V 3 bases and J 5 bases, with 21 bases left between them. From germline, CDR1 is LGHNA and CDR2 YSLEER. This CDR3 comprises 17 residues. CDR3 residues: CASSQELKTGKGDTQYF. The CDR3 coding sequence is TGCGCCAGCAGCCAGGAGCTAAAGACGGGGAAAGGAGATACGCAGTATTTT.

The rearrangement links TRBV9 to TRBJ2-2; D assignment may be TRBD1 or TRBD2 (5 bases each). The germline V gene has CDR1 SGDLS and CDR2 YYNGEE. The length of the CDR3 is 15 residues. V was clipped by 4 bases and J by 3 bases, with 13 bases between them. CDR3 in DNA: TGTGCCAGCAGCCCCTCGAGGGGTTACACCGGGGAGCTGTTTTTT. Its translation: CASSPSRGYTGELFF.

This clone was seen a few times. The genes are TRBV11-2 and TRBJ2-1; D unresolved. Germline CDR1 reads SGHAT; CDR2 reads FQNNGV. The CDR3 runs to 12 residues. V lost 3 bases and J lost 7, with 7 bases in between. CDR3 loop: CASSFSNNEQFF. The CDR3 coding sequence is TGTGCCAGCAGCTTCTCTAATAATGAGCAGTTCTTC.

Note on this clone: Other DNA sequences from this sample encode an identical CDR3 as well. V usage is TRBV6-1 and J usage is TRBJ2-3; 9 bases align to TRBD2. V lost 2 bases and J lost 5; bases outside the gene matches: 11. There are 17 residues in the CDR3. Per germline, CDR1 MNHNS and CDR2 SASEGT. The CDR3 here is CASSENIGRGGGDTQYF. CDR3 coding DNA: TGTGCCAGCAGTGAAAATATCGGGCGGGGGGGCGGAGATACGCAGTATTTT.

The chain's CDR3 is CASSQQSYQPQHF. The CDR3 DNA reads TGTGCCAGCAGCCAACAGAGTTATCAGCCCCAGCATTTT. The chain combines TRBV7-8 with TRBJ1-5; no reliable D call. Germline V CDR1 and CDR2: SGHVS, FQNEAQ. The V end lost 5 bases, the J end lost 5 bases, and 10 bases lay between the germline ends. The CDR3 extends over 13 amino acids. Full variable domain (remainder filled in from reference TRBV7-8 and TRBJ1-5): GAGVSQSPRYKVAKRGQDVALRCDPISGHVSLFWYQQALGQGPEFLTYFQNEAQLDKSGLPSDRFFAERPEGSVSTLKIQRTQQEDSAVYLCASSQQSYQPQHFGDGTRLSIL.

This chain links TRBV7-9 with TRBJ2-3; D gene ambiguous. V lost 5 bases, J lost 5 bases, and 14 bases lay in between. Germline V gene lookup returns CDR1 SEHNR and CDR2 FQNEAQ (reference sequence). The CDR3 has 14 residues. The CDR3 loop is CASSPRDWVDTQYF. CDR3 nucleotides: TGTGCCAGCAGCCCCAGAGATTGGGTAGATACGCAGTATTTT.

The genes are TRBV27 and TRBJ1-2; no clear D. The CDR3 runs 11 residues. CDR1 is MNHEY, CDR2 SMNVEV, per germline (reference sequence). The V end lost 6 bases, the J end lost 8 bases, and 10 bases lay between the germline ends. The DNA for the CDR3 is TGTGCCAGCAGATTCGCTGGCGGCTACACCTTC. Protein: CASRFAGGYTF.